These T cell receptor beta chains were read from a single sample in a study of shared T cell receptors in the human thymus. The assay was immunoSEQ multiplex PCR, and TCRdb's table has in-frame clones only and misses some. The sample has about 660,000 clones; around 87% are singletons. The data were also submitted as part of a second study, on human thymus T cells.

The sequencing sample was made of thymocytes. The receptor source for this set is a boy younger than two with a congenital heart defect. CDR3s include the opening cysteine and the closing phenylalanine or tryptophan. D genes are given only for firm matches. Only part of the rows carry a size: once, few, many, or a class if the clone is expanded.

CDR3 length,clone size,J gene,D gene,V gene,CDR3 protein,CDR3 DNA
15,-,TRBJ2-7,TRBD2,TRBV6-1,CASSVIAGNAYEQYF,TGTGCCAGCAGTGTGATAGCGGGGAATGCCTACGAGCAGTACTTC
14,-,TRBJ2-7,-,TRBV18,CASSRQEASYEQYF,TGTGCCAGCTCAAGACAGGAGGCATCCTACGAGCAGTACTTC
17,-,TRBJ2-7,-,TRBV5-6,CASSLQVDGQHPYEQYF,TGTGCCAGCAGCTTGCAGGTCGACGGACAGCACCCCTACGAGCAGTACTTC
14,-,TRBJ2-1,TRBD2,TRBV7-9,CASSPRTSIDEQFF,TGTGCCAGCAGCCCCCGGACTAGCATCGATGAGCAGTTCTTC
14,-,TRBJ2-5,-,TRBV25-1,CASSPRWGKETQYF,TGTGCCAGCAGTCCTAGGTGGGGCAAGGAGACCCAGTACTTC
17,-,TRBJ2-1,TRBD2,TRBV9,CASRLLAGGLDYNEQFF,TGTGCCAGCAGACTTTTAGCGGGAGGGTTGGACTACAATGAGCAGTTCTTC
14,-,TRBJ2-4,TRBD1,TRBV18,CASSAGTEPNIQYF,TGTGCCAGCTCCGCCGGGACAGAACCAAACATTCAGTACTTC
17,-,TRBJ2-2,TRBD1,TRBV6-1,CASSEERTGEDTGELFF,TGTGCCAGCAGTGAAGAAAGGACAGGGGAAGACACCGGGGAGCTGTTTTTT
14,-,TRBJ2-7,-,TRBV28,CASSLVRAAYEQYF,TGTGCCAGCAGTTTAGTCAGGGCTGCCTACGAGCAGTACTTC
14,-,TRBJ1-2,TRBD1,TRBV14,CASSQDEQGSGYTF,TGTGCCAGCAGCCAAGACGAACAGGGGTCTGGCTACACCTTC
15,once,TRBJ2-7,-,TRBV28,CASSPDRLNSYEQYF,TGTGCCAGCAGTCCCGACAGGCTTAACTCCTACGAGCAGTACTTC
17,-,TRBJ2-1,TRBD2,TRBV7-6,CASSLETSGSRPHEQFF,TGTGCCAGCAGCTTGGAGACTAGCGGGAGCCGACCTCATGAGCAGTTCTTC
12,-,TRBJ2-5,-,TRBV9,CASSGRGETQYF,TGTGCCAGCAGCGGGAGGGGAGAGACCCAGTACTTC
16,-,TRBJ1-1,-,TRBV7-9,CASSHTPPEVNTEAFF,TGTGCCAGCAGCCACACCCCCCCCGAGGTGAACACTGAAGCTTTCTTT
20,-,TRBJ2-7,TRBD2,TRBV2,CASSETGGPSSGSISYEQYF,TGTGCCAGCAGTGAGACGGGGGGACCTTCTAGCGGGTCAATCTCCTACGAGCAGTACTTC
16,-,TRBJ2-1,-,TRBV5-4,CASSLYSEGHYNEQFF,TGTGCCAGCAGCTTGTATTCGGAGGGCCACTACAATGAGCAGTTCTTC
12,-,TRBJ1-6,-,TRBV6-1,CASRWGDSPLHF,TGTGCCAGCAGGTGGGGGGATTCACCCCTCCACTTT
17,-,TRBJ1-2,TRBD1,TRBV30,CAWSIIENPGQEYGYTF,TGTGCCTGGAGTATCATAGAAAACCCGGGACAGGAATATGGCTACACCTTC
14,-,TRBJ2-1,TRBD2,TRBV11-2,CASSPAGAQNEQFF,TGTGCCAGCAGCCCAGCGGGGGCGCAAAATGAGCAGTTCTTC
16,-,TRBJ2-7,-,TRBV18,CASSPGGDLLDYEQYF,TGTGCCAGCTCACCAGGAGGGGACTTGTTGGACTACGAGCAGTACTTC
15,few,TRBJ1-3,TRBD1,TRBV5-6,CASSLGQVSGNTIYF,TGTGCCAGCAGCCTAGGACAGGTCTCTGGAAACACCATATATTTT
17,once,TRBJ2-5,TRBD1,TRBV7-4,CASSPRPADRDQETQYF,TGTGCCAGCAGCCCCCGACCCGCGGACAGGGACCAAGAGACCCAGTACTTC
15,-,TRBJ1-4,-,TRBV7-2,CASSLVTGRDEKLFF,TGTGCCAGCAGCTTAGTGACAGGACGGGATGAAAAACTGTTTTTT
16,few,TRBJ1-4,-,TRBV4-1,CASSQPLPGLDEKLFF,TGCGCCAGCAGCCAACCCCTTCCGGGACTGGATGAAAAACTGTTTTTT
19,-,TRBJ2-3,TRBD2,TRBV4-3,CASSFRTSGGSSSTDTQYF,TGCGCCAGCAGCTTTCGGACTAGCGGGGGATCGTCTAGCACAGATACGCAGTATTTT
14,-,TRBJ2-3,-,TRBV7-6,CASSFPGDSDTQYF,TGTGCCAGCAGCTTTCCGGGAGACTCAGATACGCAGTATTTT
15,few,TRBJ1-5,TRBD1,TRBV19,CASRMTGGGNQPQHF,TGTGCCAGTAGGATGACAGGGGGCGGCAATCAGCCCCAGCATTTT
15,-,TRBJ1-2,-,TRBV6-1,CASSRSGASDYGYTF,TGTGCCAGCAGTAGGTCAGGGGCTTCGGACTATGGCTACACCTTC
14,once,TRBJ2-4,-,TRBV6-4,CASNGQLAKNIQYF,TGTGCCAGCAATGGGCAACTAGCCAAAAACATTCAGTACTTC
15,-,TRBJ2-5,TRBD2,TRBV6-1,CASSRRDYERETQYF,TGTGCCAGCAGTCGCCGGGACTACGAACGGGAGACCCAGTACTTC
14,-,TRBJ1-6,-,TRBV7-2,CASSLDRENSPLHF,TGTGCCAGCAGCTTAGACAGGGAGAATTCACCCCTCCACTTT
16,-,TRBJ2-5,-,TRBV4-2,CASSQDSGSLQETQYF,TGTGCCAGCAGCCAAGATTCGGGATCTCTACAAGAGACCCAGTACTTC
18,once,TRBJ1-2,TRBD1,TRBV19,CASSIDLGQGAPLRGYTF,TGTGCCAGTAGTATAGATCTCGGACAGGGGGCGCCATTAAGGGGCTACACCTTC
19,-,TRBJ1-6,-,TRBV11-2,CASSLVGVAGNSYNSPLHF,TGTGCCAGCAGCTTAGTTGGAGTCGCAGGGAACTCCTATAATTCACCCCTCCACTTT
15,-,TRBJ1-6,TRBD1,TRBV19,CASSGQGDANSPLHF,TGTGCCAGTAGCGGACAGGGAGACGCCAATTCCCCCCTCCACTTT
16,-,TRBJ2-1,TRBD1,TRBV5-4,CASSFLGTGVYNEQFF,TGTGCCAGCAGCTTTTTAGGGACAGGAGTCTACAATGAGCAGTTCTTC
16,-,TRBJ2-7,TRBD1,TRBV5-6,CASSHPPQGKSYEQYF,TGTGCCAGCTCTCATCCCCCACAGGGGAAATCCTACGAGCAGTACTTC
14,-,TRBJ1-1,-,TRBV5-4,CASSLGGRNTEAFF,TGTGCCAGCAGCTTAGGAGGGAGGAACACTGAAGCTTTCTTT
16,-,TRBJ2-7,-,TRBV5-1,CASSLEAGLRSYEQYF,TGCGCCAGCAGCTTGGAGGCGGGCTTACGATCCTACGAGCAGTACTTC
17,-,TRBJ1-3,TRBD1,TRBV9,CASSVDSGTGTGNTIYF,TGTGCCAGCAGCGTCGATTCCGGGACAGGAACGGGAAACACCATATATTTT
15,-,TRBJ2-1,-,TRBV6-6,CASSSRVAVPCEQFF,TGTGCCAGCAGTTCCCGGGTAGCGGTCCCGTGTGAGCAGTTCTTC
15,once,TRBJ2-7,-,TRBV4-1,CASSQDIGGTYEQYF,TGCGCCAGCAGCCAAGATATCGGGGGAACCTACGAGCAGTACTTC